The clone carrying this T cell receptor (beta chain) showed up just a few times. As for time point: newly diagnosed GD, antithyroid drugs for less than 3 months. PBMC-derived RNA was used for the TCR library. The data were obtained in a study of regulatory T cells in long-lasting Graves disease. This CDR3 comprises 17 residues. Germline V CDR1 and CDR2: SGHVS, FNYEAQ. Trimming pared 2 bases from V and 2 bases from J, leaving 18 bases between. With iRepertoire HTBI primers and Arm-PCR of CDR3 regions, TCR beta libraries were built. TCRdb itself ran the multiplex PCR reads through MiXCR, one entry per CDR3 protein. The sample lists 350,000 to 450,000 distinct CDR3 sequences, approximately 16% occurring once. These sequences were also reported in another study, on T cells in Graves' hyperthyroidism and ophthalmopathy. As reported in that work: Together with thyroid ultrasound, orbital computed tomography, serum thyroxine and TRAb, clinical symptoms were used for diagnoses. Most clonotypes expanded in the thyroid (above 0.001) were also present in blood.

The sequence was collected from a woman in her 40s with Graves disease. The J gene is TRBJ2-5, the V gene TRBV7-6; D ambiguous. This sample comprised peripheral blood mononuclear cells (PBMCs), obtained at new diagnosis, from a patient treated with antithyroid drugs. CDR3 bases: TGTGCCAGCAGCTTAAGTCTCGCAGGCGGAATTCAAGAGACCCAGTACTTC. Protein sequence: CASSLSLAGGIQETQYF.